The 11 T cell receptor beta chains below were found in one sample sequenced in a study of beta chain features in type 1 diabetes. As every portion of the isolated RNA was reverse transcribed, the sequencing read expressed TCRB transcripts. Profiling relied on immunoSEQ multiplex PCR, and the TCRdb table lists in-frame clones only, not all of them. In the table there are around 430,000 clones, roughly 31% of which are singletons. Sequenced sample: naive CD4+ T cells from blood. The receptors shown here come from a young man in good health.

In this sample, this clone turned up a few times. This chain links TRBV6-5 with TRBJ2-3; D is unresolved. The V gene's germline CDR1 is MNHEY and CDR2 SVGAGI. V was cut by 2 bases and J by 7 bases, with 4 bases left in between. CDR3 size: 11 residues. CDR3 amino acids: CASSYRYTQYF. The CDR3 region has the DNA TGTGCCAGCAGTTACAGATATACGCAGTATTTT.

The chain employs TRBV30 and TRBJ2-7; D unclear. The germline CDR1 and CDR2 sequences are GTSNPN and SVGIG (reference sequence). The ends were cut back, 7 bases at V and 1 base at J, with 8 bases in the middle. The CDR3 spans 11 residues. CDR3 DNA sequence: TGTGCCTTCATAGTATCCTACGAGCAGTACTTC. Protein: CAFIVSYEQYF.

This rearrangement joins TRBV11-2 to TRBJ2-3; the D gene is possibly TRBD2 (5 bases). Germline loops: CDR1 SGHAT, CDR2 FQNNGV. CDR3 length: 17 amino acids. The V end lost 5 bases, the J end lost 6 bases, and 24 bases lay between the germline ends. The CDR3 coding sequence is TGTGCCAGCAGCGCCCCCCCCGAGGAGGCACGATCCGATACGCAGTATTTT. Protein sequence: CASSAPPEEARSDTQYF.

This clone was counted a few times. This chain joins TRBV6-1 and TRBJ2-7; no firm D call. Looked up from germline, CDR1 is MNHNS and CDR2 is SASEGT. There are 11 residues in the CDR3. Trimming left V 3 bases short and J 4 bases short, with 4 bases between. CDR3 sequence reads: CASSDWYEQYF. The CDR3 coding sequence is TGTGCCAGCAGTGATTGGTACGAGCAGTACTTC.

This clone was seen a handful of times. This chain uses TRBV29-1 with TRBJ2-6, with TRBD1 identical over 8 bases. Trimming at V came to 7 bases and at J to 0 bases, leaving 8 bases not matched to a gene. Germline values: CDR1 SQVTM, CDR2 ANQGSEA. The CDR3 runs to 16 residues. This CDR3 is CSARTGFTSGANVLTF. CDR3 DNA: TGCAGCGCACGGACAGGGTTCACCTCTGGGGCCAACGTCCTGACTTTC.

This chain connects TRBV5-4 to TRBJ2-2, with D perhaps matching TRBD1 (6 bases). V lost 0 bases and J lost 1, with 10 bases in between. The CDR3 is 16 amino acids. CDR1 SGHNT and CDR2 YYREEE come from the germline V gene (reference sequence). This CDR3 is CASSLGQAKNTGELFF. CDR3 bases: TGTGCCAGCAGCTTGGGACAGGCAAAGAACACCGGGGAGCTGTTTTTT.

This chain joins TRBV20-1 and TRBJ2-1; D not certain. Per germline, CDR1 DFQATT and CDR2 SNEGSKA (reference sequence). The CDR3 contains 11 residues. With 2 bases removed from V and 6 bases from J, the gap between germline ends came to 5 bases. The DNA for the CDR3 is TGCAGTGCTAGACTCGGCAATGAGCAGTTCTTC. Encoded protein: CSARLGNEQFF.

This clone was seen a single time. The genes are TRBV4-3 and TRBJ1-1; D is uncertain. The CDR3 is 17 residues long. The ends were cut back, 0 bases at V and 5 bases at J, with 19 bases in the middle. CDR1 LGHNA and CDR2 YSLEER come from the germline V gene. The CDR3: CASSQDLLAHSRTEAFF. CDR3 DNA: TGCGCCAGCAGCCAAGACCTGCTGGCCCACTCGAGAACTGAAGCTTTCTTT.

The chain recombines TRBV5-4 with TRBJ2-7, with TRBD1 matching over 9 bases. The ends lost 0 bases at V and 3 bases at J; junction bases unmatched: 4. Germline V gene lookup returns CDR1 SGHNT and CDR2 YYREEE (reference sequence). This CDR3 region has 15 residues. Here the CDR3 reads CASSLGGQGFYEQYF. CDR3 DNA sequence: TGTGCCAGCAGCTTGGGTGGACAGGGGTTCTACGAGCAGTACTTC.

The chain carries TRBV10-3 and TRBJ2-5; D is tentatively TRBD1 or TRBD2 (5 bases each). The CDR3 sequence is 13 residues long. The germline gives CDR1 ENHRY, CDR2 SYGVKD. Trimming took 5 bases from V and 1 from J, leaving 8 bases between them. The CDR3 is CAISPGRQETQYF. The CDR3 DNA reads TGTGCCATCAGTCCGGGACGCCAAGAGACCCAGTACTTC.

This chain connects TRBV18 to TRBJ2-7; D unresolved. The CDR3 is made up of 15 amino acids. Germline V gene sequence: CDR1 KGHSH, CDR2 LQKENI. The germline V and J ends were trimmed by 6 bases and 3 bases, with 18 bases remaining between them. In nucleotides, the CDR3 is TGTGCCAGCTCGCACGGAGACACCTATTTCTACGAGCAGTACTTC. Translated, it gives CASSHGDTYFYEQYF.